The rows below give T cell receptor beta chains drawn from one sample of a study of T cell responses to AZD1222 COVID-19 vaccine. Assay used: immunoSEQ multiplex PCR; TCRdb lists only in-frame clones, some missing. Of 100,000 or so clones listed, about nine tenths are singletons. This material consisted of peripheral blood, taken on day 0 of AZD1222 vaccination. The source of these receptors is an adult in good health. Each CDR3 is given with its conserved first and last residue. Fields, in order: D gene, V gene, J gene, clone size, CDR3 protein, CDR3 DNA. A D gene is named only where the DNA matches it firmly. Size tells how often a clone was seen (once, few, many) or the class of an expanded clone, and some rows leave it out.

>.|TRBV7-9|TRBJ2-7|.
CASSSDTGWYEQYF
TGTGCCAGCAGCTCGGACACAGGTTGGTACGAGCAGTACTTC
>.|TRBV21-1|TRBJ2-4|.
CASSGLTQGTENIQYF
TGTGCCAGCAGCGGGTTAACACAGGGGACTGAAAACATTCAGTACTTC
>TRBD2|TRBV6-5|TRBJ2-3|.
CASSYSGGGPTDTQYF
TGTGCCAGCAGTTACTCGGGCGGGGGGCCCACAGATACGCAGTATTTT
>TRBD2|TRBV11-1|TRBJ2-1|once
CASLPSGGHNEQFF
TGTGCCAGCCTTCCTAGCGGGGGCCACAATGAGCAGTTCTTC
>TRBD1|TRBV30|TRBJ1-6|.
CAWRMWIGQGVFSPLHF
TGTGCCTGGAGGATGTGGATAGGACAGGGGGTTTTTTCACCCCTCCACTTT
>.|TRBV28|TRBJ2-3|few
CASSFRLVGTSTDTQYF
TGTGCCAGCAGTTTTCGACTAGTCGGAACTAGCACAGATACGCAGTATTTT
>.|TRBV6-4|TRBJ2-5|.
CASSVGTGETQYF
TGTGCCAGCAGTGTTGGCACTGGGGAGACCCAGTACTTC
>TRBD1|TRBV5-1|TRBJ1-6|.
CASRRTGDSPLHF
TGCGCCAGCAGGCGGACAGGGGATTCACCCCTCCACTTT
>.|TRBV28|TRBJ2-1|.
CASSRTALASNRDEQFF
TGTGCCAGCAGTCGGACAGCGTTGGCCTCTAATAGAGATGAGCAGTTCTTC
>.|TRBV2|TRBJ2-2|once
CATRQVSTGELFF
TGTGCCACAAGACAGGTTAGCACCGGGGAGCTGTTTTTT
>.|TRBV6-4|TRBJ2-1|.
CASSGEGLQGDEQFF
TGTGCCAGCAGTGGTGAGGGACTCCAAGGGGATGAGCAGTTCTTC
>TRBD1|TRBV24-1|TRBJ1-5|.
CATSDAGGGFNQPQHF
TGTGCCACCAGTGATGCAGGGGGGGGATTTAATCAGCCCCAGCATTTT
>TRBD1|TRBV5-1|TRBJ2-1|.
CASSLGQGSYNEQFF
TGCGCCAGCAGCTTGGGACAGGGTTCCTACAATGAGCAGTTCTTC
>.|TRBV30|TRBJ1-6|.
CAWSVWSPSSPLHF
TGTGCCTGGAGTGTCTGGAGTCCTAGCTCACCCCTCCACTTT
>.|TRBV5-1|TRBJ1-4|.
CASSTLPGKPNEKLFF
TGCGCCAGCAGCACACTACCAGGAAAGCCTAATGAAAAACTGTTTTTT
>.|TRBV9|TRBJ2-1|.
CASSVASVPQNEQFF
TGTGCCAGCAGCGTAGCTTCCGTCCCCCAGAATGAGCAGTTCTTC
>.|TRBV7-9|TRBJ1-5|.
CASSRGEGLRQPQHF
TGTGCCAGCAGTCGCGGAGAGGGGTTGAGGCAGCCCCAGCATTTT
>TRBD1|TRBV6-5|TRBJ1-6|.
CASRNRQGQSPLHF
TGTGCCAGCAGGAACCGACAGGGACAGTCACCCCTCCACTTT
>TRBD2|TRBV7-2|TRBJ2-2|.
CASRPPGLGNTGELFF
TGTGCCAGCAGACCACCGGGACTAGGGAACACCGGGGAGCTGTTTTTT
>.|TRBV19|TRBJ2-3|.
CASSPGRINTDTQYF
TGTGCCAGTAGTCCCGGACGGATAAACACAGATACGCAGTATTTT
>TRBD1|TRBV5-6|TRBJ1-6|.
CASSLEPGQGLNSPLHF
TGTGCCAGCAGCTTGGAACCGGGACAGGGCTTAAATTCACCCCTCCACTTT
>.|TRBV5-5|TRBJ2-7|.
CASSLGHEQYF
TGTGCCAGCAGCTTAGGTCACGAGCAGTACTTC
>.|TRBV2|TRBJ1-1|.
CASRAGGTEAFF
TGTGCCAGCAGGGCGGGGGGGACTGAAGCTTTCTTT
>TRBD1|TRBV19|TRBJ2-7|.
CARLVRDSYEQYF
TGTGCCAGACTGGTCCGGGACAGCTACGAGCAGTACTTC
>TRBD1|TRBV15|TRBJ1-1|.
CATSLDRGRTEAFF
TGTGCCACCAGCCTAGACAGGGGACGGACTGAAGCTTTCTTT
>.|TRBV10-3|TRBJ2-3|.
CAISEKLASTDTQYF
TGTGCCATCAGTGAGAAATTAGCTAGCACAGATACGCAGTATTTT
>TRBD1|TRBV4-1|TRBJ1-5|.
CASSQVQGARNQPQHF
TGCGCCAGCAGCCAAGTCCAGGGGGCGCGTAATCAGCCCCAGCATTTT
>.|TRBV6-5|TRBJ1-5|.
CASSPDGGNQPQHF
TGTGCCAGCAGTCCGGACGGGGGAAATCAGCCCCAGCATTTT
>.|TRBV7-7|TRBJ2-5|.
CASSNGGLRETQYF
TGTGCTAGCAGCAACGGGGGATTAAGGGAGACCCAGTACTTC
>TRBD2|TRBV28|TRBJ2-5|.
CASSFRGLAGVRETQYF
TGTGCCAGCAGTTTTAGAGGACTAGCGGGGGTCAGGGAGACCCAGTACTTC
>TRBD2|TRBV3-1/TRBV3-2|TRBJ2-4|.
CASSLKDWGGDIQYF
TGTGCCAGCAGTCTTAAGGACTGGGGGGGGGACATTCAGTACTTC
>.|TRBV9|TRBJ2-2|.
CASSVASGAHTGELFF
TGTGCCAGCAGCGTAGCTTCGGGGGCGCACACCGGGGAGCTGTTTTTT
>.|TRBV6-5|TRBJ1-3|.
CASSPWSSGNTIYF
TGTGCCAGCAGTCCTTGGAGCTCTGGAAACACCATATATTTT
>.|TRBV5-4|TRBJ2-4|once
CASSLASGHTAKNIQYF
TGTGCCAGCAGCTTGGCCTCGGGACATACAGCCAAAAACATTCAGTACTTC
>.|TRBV28|TRBJ1-4|.
CASNRPAATNEKLFF
TGTGCCAGCAACAGACCGGCTGCAACTAATGAAAAACTGTTTTTT
>TRBD1|TRBV19|TRBJ1-2|.
CASSRRDRDGYTF
TGTGCCAGTAGTCGGCGGGACAGGGATGGCTACACCTTC
>TRBD1|TRBV11-2|TRBJ1-5|.
CASSPGGLSNQPQHF
TGTGCCAGCAGCCCAGGGGGCTTAAGCAATCAGCCCCAGCATTTT
>TRBD1|TRBV5-4|TRBJ1-3|.
CASSSQTGLPGNTIYF
TGTGCCAGCAGCTCCCAGACAGGGCTCCCTGGAAACACCATATATTTT
>.|TRBV11-2|TRBJ1-1|.
CASSLGGIGTEAFF
TGTGCCAGCAGCTTGGGAGGGATCGGCACTGAAGCTTTCTTT
>TRBD2|TRBV7-2|TRBJ2-7|.
CASSLVARGGAVERDF
TGTGCCAGCAGCTTAGTAGCCCGGGGGGGGGCGGTCGAAAGGGACTTC
>TRBD2|TRBV18|TRBJ2-5|.
CASSPPRLAGKQETQYF
TGTGCCAGCTCACCACCTCGACTAGCGGGGAAACAAGAGACCCAGTACTTC
>.|TRBV5-1|TRBJ2-5|.
CASSLAGGGGETQYF
TGCGCCAGCAGCTTGGCCGGGGGCGGGGGAGAGACCCAGTACTTC
>TRBD1|TRBV19|TRBJ1-5|.
CASSMDRQGRQPQHF
TGTGCCAGTAGTATGGATAGACAGGGTAGGCAGCCCCAGCATTTT
>TRBD1|TRBV18|TRBJ1-4|.
CASSHGTGAEKLFF
TGTGCCAGCTCACACGGGACAGGGGCGGAAAAACTGTTTTTT
>TRBD1|TRBV27|TRBJ2-3|.
CASSPIPPGQGRTDTQYF
TGTGCCAGCAGCCCGATCCCCCCGGGACAGGGAAGGACAGATACGCAGTATTTT
>.|TRBV28|TRBJ1-2|.
CASSLTGFVGVNYGYTF
TGTGCCAGCAGTCTTACAGGGTTCGTGGGGGTTAACTATGGCTACACCTTC
>.|TRBV2|TRBJ2-7|once
CASRRIGGREQYF
TGTGCCAGCAGACGAATCGGTGGGCGCGAGCAGTACTTC
>TRBD1|TRBV29-1|TRBJ1-3|.
CSVEDWDSSGNTIYF
TGCAGCGTTGAAGATTGGGACAGCTCTGGAAACACCATATATTTT
>TRBD1|TRBV11-2|TRBJ1-4|.
CASSYDRGDEKLFF
TGTGCCAGCAGCTATGACAGGGGTGATGAAAAACTGTTTTTT
>.|TRBV6-5|TRBJ2-1|.
CATSQFLTRLEQFF
TGTGCCACCTCCCAGTTCTTAACCCGATTGGAGCAGTTCTTC